These T cell receptor beta chains were read from a single sample in a study of blood T cell repertoires in COVID-19. The table came from immunoSEQ multiplex PCR; TCRdb's copy has only in-frame clones and leaves some out. This sample has about 120,000 clones, with 80% to 90% found just once. The material sequenced was peripheral blood. These receptors were collected from a human donor with acute or convalescent COVID-19. The donor label of this sample is uncertain. The CDR3 runs from the conserved cysteine through the conserved F or W. D genes are given only for firm matches. The size entry is marked missing in some rows and otherwise reads once, few, many or a size class.

TRBJ1-4,once,.,TRBV19,CASKAPVNEKLFF,TGTGCCAGTAAAGCCCCGGTTAATGAAAAACTGTTTTTT
TRBJ1-6,.,TRBD1,TRBV19,CASSRGQGGRSPLHF,TGTGCCAGTAGTAGGGGACAGGGAGGTCGGTCACCCCTCCACTTT
TRBJ2-1,.,TRBD2,TRBV18,CASSPAGLAGDYNEQFF,TGTGCCAGCTCACCAGCGGGACTAGCGGGAGACTACAATGAGCAGTTCTTC
TRBJ1-6,once,.,TRBV11-3,CASSQTYNSPLHF,TGTGCCAGCAGCCAGACCTATAATTCACCCCTCCACTTT
TRBJ1-2,.,.,TRBV19,CASSIKRSNGYTF,TGTGCCAGTAGTATAAAGCGAAGCAATGGCTACACCTTC
TRBJ1-6,.,TRBD1,TRBV19,CASYGWTGSSYNSPLHF,TGTGCCAGCTATGGATGGACAGGGAGCTCCTATAATTCACCCCTCCACTTT
TRBJ1-1,.,.,TRBV3-1/TRBV3-2,CASSVVANTEAFF,TGTGCCAGCAGCGTCGTAGCGAACACTGAAGCTTTCTTT
TRBJ1-1,.,.,TRBV12-3/TRBV12-4,CASSPLGTEAFF,TGTGCCAGCAGTCCACTAGGCACTGAAGCTTTCTTT
TRBJ1-2,.,TRBD1,TRBV6-5,CASRRTGDDGYTF,TGTGCCAGCAGACGTACAGGGGATGATGGCTACACCTTC
TRBJ1-1,.,.,TRBV2,CASKAAEDTEAFF,TGTGCCAGCAAAGCAGCAGAGGACACTGAAGCTTTCTTT
TRBJ2-7,.,TRBD2,TRBV7-3,CASSAPGGVTSGGNYEQYF,TGTGCCAGCAGCGCCCCCGGCGGTGTGACTAGCGGGGGGAACTACGAGCAGTACTTC
TRBJ2-3,.,.,TRBV11-2,CASSGTFADTQYF,TGTGCCAGCAGCGGGACATTCGCAGATACGCAGTATTTT
TRBJ1-1,.,.,TRBV7-9,CASSTRRGNTEAFF,TGTGCCAGCAGCACACGGAGGGGGAACACTGAAGCTTTCTTT
TRBJ2-1,.,TRBD2,TRBV7-2,CASSLYSPGLPYNEQFF,TGTGCCAGCAGCTTATATTCACCGGGACTACCTTACAATGAGCAGTTCTTC
TRBJ1-2,.,.,TRBV28,CASSSGDLGTFKAIGYTF,TGTGCCAGCAGTTCTGGAGACCTCGGGACTTTCAAAGCTATCGGCTACACCTTC
TRBJ2-1,.,TRBD1,TRBV19,CASSIGDRGLDEQFF,TGTGCCAGTAGTATAGGTGACAGGGGGCTGGATGAGCAGTTCTTC
TRBJ1-2,.,.,TRBV6-5,CASSYASSGSTGYTF,TGTGCCAGCAGTTACGCCTCATCAGGGTCCACTGGCTACACCTTC
TRBJ1-6,.,TRBD1,TRBV7-2,CASSWGQNNSPLHF,TGTGCCAGCAGCTGGGGACAGAATAATTCACCCCTCCACTTT
TRBJ1-2,.,TRBD1,TRBV28,CASSQQGSYGYTF,TGTGCCAGCAGTCAACAGGGGTCCTATGGCTACACCTTC
TRBJ1-4,.,.,TRBV7-9,CASSLTSGSHMGEKLFF,TGTGCCAGCAGCTTAACCTCCGGGAGCCATATGGGGGAAAAACTGTTTTTT
TRBJ2-3,.,.,TRBV27,CASSFLRTDTQYF,TGTGCCAGCAGTTTCCTCCGCACAGATACGCAGTATTTT
TRBJ1-1,.,TRBD1,TRBV6-5,CASSYLQGVNTEAFF,TGTGCCAGCAGTTACCTCCAGGGGGTAAACACTGAAGCTTTCTTT